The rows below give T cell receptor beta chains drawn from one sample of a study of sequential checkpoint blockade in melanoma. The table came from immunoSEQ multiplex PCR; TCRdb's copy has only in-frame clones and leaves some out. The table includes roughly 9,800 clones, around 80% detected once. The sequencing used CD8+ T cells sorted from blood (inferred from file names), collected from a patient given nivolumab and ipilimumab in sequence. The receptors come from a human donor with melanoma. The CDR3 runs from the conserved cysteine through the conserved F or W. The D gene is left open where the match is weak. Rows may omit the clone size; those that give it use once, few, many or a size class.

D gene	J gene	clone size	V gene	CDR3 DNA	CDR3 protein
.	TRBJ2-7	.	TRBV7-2	TGTGCCAGCAGCTTAGTACCCCGCGGGACAGCGAGCTCCTACGAGCAGTACTTC	CASSLVPRGTASSYEQYF
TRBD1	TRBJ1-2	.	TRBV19	TGTGCCAGTAGTCCGACAGGGGTTGGGGCTGGCTACACCTTC	CASSPTGVGAGYTF
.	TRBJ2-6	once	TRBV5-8	TGTGCCAGCAGCCAAGGACTGACTGGGGCCAACGTCCTGACTTTC	CASSQGLTGANVLTF
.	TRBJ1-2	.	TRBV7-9	TGTGCCAGCAGCTCCCAGGGGTTCCTGCCGTCGGATGGCTACACCTTC	CASSSQGFLPSDGYTF
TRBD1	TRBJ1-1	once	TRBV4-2	TGTGCCAGCAGCCAAGATCAGGGGGTGAACACTGAAGCTTTCTTT	CASSQDQGVNTEAFF
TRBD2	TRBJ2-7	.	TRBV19	TGTGCCAGTAGTATCGCGTCTAGCGGGGGCGGCGAGCAGTACTTC	CASSIASSGGGEQYF
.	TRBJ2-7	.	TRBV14	TGTGCCAGCAGCCTAACAGGGTATCTAGGCGGGCAGTACTTC	CASSLTGYLGGQYF
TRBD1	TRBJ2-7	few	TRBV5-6	TGTGCCAGCAGCTTGGGCGGCCCAGGGGGATATCTCGAGCAGTACTTC	CASSLGGPGGYLEQYF
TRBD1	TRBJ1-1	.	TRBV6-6	TGTGCCAGCAGTTACAAGTTCGGACAGGGTGAGACTGAAGCTTTCTTT	CASSYKFGQGETEAFF
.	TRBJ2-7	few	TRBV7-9	TGTGCCAGCAGCTCGCGGACAGATCCCTACGAGCAGTACTTC	CASSSRTDPYEQYF
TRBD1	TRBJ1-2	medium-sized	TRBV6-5	TGTGCCAGCAGTGAACAGGGGGCATGGAATGGCTACACCTTC	CASSEQGAWNGYTF
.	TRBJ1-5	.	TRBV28	TGTGCCAGCAGTTTTGGGGGGTCCGGCAATCAGCCCCAGCATTTT	CASSFGGSGNQPQHF
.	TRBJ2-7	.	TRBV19	TGTGCCAGTAGTATAGACAGTCGTAACTACGAGCAGTACTTC	CASSIDSRNYEQYF
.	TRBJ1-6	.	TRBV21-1	TGTGCCAGCAGCAAAGGTGCGGGACAGTATAATTCACCCCTCCACTTT	CASSKGAGQYNSPLHF
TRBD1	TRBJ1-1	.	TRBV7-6	TGTGCCAGCAGTCAACGCGACAGGGGGTCAGCTGAAGCTTTCTTT	CASSQRDRGSAEAFF
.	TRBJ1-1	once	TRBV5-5	TGTGCCAGCAGCTCCCCAGGGGAGGGCACTGAAGCTTTCTTT	CASSSPGEGTEAFF
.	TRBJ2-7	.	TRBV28	TGTGCCAGCAGCGCGGGGCTCAGGTACGAGCAGTACTTC	CASSAGLRYEQYF
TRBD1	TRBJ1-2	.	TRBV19	TGTGCCAGTAGTATGACAGGGGGCTTTCGAGGCTACACCTTC	CASSMTGGFRGYTF
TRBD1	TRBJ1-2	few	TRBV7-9	TGTGCCAGCAGCACTGGACAGGGGATCTATGGCTACACCTTC	CASSTGQGIYGYTF
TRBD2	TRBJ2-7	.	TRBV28	TGTGCCAGCAGTCGGGGACTAGCGGGGGCCTACGAGCAGTACTTC	CASSRGLAGAYEQYF
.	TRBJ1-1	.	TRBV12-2	TGTGCAAGTCTCGTGAGCCTGTGGAACACTGAAGCTTTCTTT	CASLVSLWNTEAFF
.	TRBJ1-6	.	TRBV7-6	TGTGCCAGCAGCCTCAACTACAATGCTTCACCCCTCCACTTT	CASSLNYNASPLHF
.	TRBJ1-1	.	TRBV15	TGTGCCACCAGCAGAGCCCGCGGATTAACAACATTGGCTTTCTTT	CATSRARGLTTLAFF
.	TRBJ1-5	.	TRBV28	TGTGCCAGCAGTGAGGGAGGGGGACAGCCCCAGCATTTT	CASSEGGGQPQHF
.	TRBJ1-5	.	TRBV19	TGTGCCAGTAGCACCACCCCCGGTCAGCCCCAGCATTTT	CASSTTPGQPQHF
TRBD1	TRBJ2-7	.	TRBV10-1	TGCGCCACTTCGGACAGGGATTCGTACGAGCAGTACTTC	CATSDRDSYEQYF
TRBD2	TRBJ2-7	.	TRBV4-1	TGCGCCAGCAGCCAAGATTCGGGAGAGGGAGGGTGGGCCTACGAGCAGTACTTC	CASSQDSGEGGWAYEQYF
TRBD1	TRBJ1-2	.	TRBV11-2	TGTGCCAGCAGCCCGGGGACAGGAAGTCTCTATGGCTACACCTTC	CASSPGTGSLYGYTF
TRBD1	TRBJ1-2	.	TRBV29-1	TGCAGCGTACCACCGACAGGGCTGGCCTATGGCTACACCTTC	CSVPPTGLAYGYTF
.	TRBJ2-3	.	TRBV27	TGTGCCAGCACCCGTGCAGATACGCAGTATTTT	CASTRADTQYF
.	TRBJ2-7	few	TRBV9	TGTGCCAGCAGCGTAGGCGAGGGGGTGACTGCCGAGCAGTACTTC	CASSVGEGVTAEQYF
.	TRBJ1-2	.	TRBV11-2	TGTGCCAGCAGCTCGCCCACAGGGTATGGCTACACCTTC	CASSSPTGYGYTF
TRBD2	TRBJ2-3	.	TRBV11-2	TGTGCCAGCAGCCTGCCTCTACTAGCGGGGGGGATCACAGATACGCAGTATTTT	CASSLPLLAGGITDTQYF